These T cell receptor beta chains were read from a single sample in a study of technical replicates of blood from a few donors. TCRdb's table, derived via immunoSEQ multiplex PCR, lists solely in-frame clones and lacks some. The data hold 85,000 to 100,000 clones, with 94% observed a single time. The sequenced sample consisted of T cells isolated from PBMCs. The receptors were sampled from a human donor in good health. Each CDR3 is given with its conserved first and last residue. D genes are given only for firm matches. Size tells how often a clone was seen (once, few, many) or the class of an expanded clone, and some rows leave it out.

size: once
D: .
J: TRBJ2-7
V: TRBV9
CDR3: CASSVGRDPGYEQYF
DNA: TGTGCCAGCAGCGTAGGGCGGGACCCGGGTTACGAGCAGTACTTC

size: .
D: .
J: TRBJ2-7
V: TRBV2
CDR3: CASLNTVPPTEQYF
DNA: TGTGCCAGCCTAAATACAGTCCCCCCTACCGAGCAGTACTTC

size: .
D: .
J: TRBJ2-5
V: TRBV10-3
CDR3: CAISVARGQETQYF
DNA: TGTGCCATCAGTGTTGCCAGGGGTCAAGAGACCCAGTACTTC

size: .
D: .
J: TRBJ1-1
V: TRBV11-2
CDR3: CASSFGPGTEAFF
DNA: TGTGCCAGCAGCTTCGGTCCAGGAACTGAAGCTTTCTTT

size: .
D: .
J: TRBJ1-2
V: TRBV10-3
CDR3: CAISPDGNYGYTF
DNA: TGTGCCATCAGCCCCGACGGGAACTATGGCTACACCTTC

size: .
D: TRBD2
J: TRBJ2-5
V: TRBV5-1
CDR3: CASSPGGQETQYF
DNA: TGCGCCAGCAGCCCCGGGGGGCAAGAGACCCAGTACTTC

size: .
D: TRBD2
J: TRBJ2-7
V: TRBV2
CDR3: CASRGLAIGEQYF
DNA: TGTGCCAGCAGGGGACTAGCGATCGGCGAGCAGTACTTC

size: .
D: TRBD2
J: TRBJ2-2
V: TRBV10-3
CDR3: CAISFQAGGPIGELFF
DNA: TGTGCCATCAGCTTCCAAGCGGGAGGGCCCATCGGGGAGCTGTTTTTT

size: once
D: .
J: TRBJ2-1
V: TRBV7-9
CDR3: CASSSGNPSRFF
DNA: TGTGCCAGCAGCTCCGGGAACCCTTCACGGTTCTTC

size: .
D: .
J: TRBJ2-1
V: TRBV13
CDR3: CASSLEVFTEGTEQFF
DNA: TGTGCCAGCAGCTTAGAGGTTTTTACGGAGGGCACTGAGCAGTTCTTC

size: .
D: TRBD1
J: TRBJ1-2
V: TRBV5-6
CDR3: CASSSGDRDPGYGYTF
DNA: TGTGCCAGCAGTTCAGGGGACAGGGACCCGGGGTATGGCTACACCTTC

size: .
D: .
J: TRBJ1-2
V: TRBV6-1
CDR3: CASRGPERVYGYTF
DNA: TGTGCCAGCAGGGGGCCGGAGCGGGTCTATGGCTACACCTTC

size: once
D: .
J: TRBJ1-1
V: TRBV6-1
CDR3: CAGSQTGNTEAFF
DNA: TGTGCCGGCTCTCAAACAGGGAACACTGAAGCTTTCTTT

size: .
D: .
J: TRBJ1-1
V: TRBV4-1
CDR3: CASSQDVSVDEAFF
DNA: TGCGCCAGCAGCCAAGATGTTAGTGTAGATGAAGCTTTCTTT

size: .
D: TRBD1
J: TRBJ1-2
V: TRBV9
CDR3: CASSGRDRSGYTF
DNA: TGTGCCAGCAGCGGCCGGGACAGAAGTGGCTACACCTTC

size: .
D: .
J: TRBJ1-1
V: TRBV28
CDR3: CASSFLGQRTPSGTEAFF
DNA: TGTGCCAGCAGTTTCCTTGGACAGCGAACTCCGAGTGGGACTGAAGCTTTCTTT

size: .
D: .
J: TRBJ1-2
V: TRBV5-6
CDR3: CASSLAPGHHGYTF
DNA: TGTGCCAGCAGCTTGGCCCCAGGACACCATGGCTACACCTTC

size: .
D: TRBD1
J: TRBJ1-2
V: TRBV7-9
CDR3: CASSTGTGGNYGYTF
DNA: TGTGCCAGCAGCACCGGGACAGGGGGTAACTATGGCTACACCTTC

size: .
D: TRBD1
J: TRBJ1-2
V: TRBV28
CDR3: CASRNDRVRGYTF
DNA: TGTGCCAGCAGGAACGACAGGGTCCGGGGCTACACCTTC

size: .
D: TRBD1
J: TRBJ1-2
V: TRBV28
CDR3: CASSYGDRGGYTF
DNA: TGTGCCAGCAGTTATGGGGACAGGGGTGGCTACACCTTC

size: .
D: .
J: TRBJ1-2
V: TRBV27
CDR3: CASSMVRELYGYTF
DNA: TGTGCCAGCAGTATGGTTAGAGAACTCTATGGCTACACCTTC

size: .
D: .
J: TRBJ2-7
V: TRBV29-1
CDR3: CSVDGGAPEYEQYF
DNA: TGCAGCGTTGACGGCGGGGCGCCTGAGTACGAGCAGTACTTC

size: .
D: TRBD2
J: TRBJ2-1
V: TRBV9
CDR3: CASSVDSGNYNEQFF
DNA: TGTGCCAGCAGCGTAGACAGCGGGAACTACAATGAGCAGTTCTTC

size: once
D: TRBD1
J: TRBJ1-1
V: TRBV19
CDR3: CASSTRDRGAMNTEAFF
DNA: TGTGCCAGTAGTACCCGGGACAGGGGTGCCATGAACACTGAAGCTTTCTTT

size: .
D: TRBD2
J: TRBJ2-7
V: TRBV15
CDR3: CATSREATSGYYEQYF
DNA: TGTGCCACCAGCAGAGAAGCGACTAGCGGCTACTACGAGCAGTACTTC

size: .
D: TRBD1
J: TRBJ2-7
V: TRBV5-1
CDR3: CASSLAGGEQYF
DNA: TGCGCCAGCAGCTTGGCAGGGGGCGAGCAGTACTTC

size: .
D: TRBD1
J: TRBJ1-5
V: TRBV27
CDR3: CASSLGQGLGQPQHF
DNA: TGTGCCAGCAGCCTAGGACAGGGGCTGGGACAGCCCCAGCATTTT

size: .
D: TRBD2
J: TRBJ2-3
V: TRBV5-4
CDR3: CASSSGLAGGTDTQYF
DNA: TGTGCCAGCAGCTCAGGACTAGCGGGAGGCACAGATACGCAGTATTTT

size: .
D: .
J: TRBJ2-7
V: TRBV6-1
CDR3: CASSAPQGWSYEQYF
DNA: TGTGCCAGCAGCGCGCCTCAGGGATGGTCCTACGAGCAGTACTTC

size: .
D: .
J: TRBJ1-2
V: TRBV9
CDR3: CASSASQGSDGYTF
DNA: TGTGCCAGCAGCGCCTCACAGGGTTCGGATGGCTACACCTTC

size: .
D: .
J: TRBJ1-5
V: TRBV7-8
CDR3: CASSLYQGTDQPQHF
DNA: TGTGCCAGCAGCTTGTATCAGGGTACCGACCAGCCCCAGCATTTT

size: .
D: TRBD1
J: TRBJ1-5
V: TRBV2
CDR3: CASRGGQGSQPQHF
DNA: TGTGCCAGCAGAGGAGGACAGGGGAGTCAGCCCCAGCATTTT

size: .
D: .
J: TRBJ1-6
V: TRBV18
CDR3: CASSPAGRYNSPLHF
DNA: TGTGCCAGCTCACCCGCGGGCCGCTATAATTCACCCCTCCACTTT

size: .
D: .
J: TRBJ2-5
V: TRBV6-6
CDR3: CASSDRKETQYF
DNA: TGTGCCAGCAGCGACAGGAAAGAGACCCAGTACTTC

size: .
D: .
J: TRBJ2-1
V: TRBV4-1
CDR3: CASSPLRDLYNEQFF
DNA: TGCGCCAGCAGCCCCCTCAGGGATCTCTACAATGAGCAGTTCTTC

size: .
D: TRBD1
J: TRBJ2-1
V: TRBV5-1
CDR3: CASSLFRTGGYNEQFF
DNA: TGCGCCAGCAGCTTGTTCCGGACAGGGGGTTACAATGAGCAGTTCTTC

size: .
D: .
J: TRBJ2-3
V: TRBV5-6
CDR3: CASSLWERTDLTDTQYF
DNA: TGTGCCAGCAGCTTGTGGGAGAGGACAGACCTTACAGATACGCAGTATTTT

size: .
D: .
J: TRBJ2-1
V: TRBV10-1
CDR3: CASSEGPQGPPYNEQFF
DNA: TGCGCCAGCAGTGAGGGGCCGCAGGGCCCCCCTTACAATGAGCAGTTCTTC

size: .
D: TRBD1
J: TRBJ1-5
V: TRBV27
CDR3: CASRRDRGRNDQPQHF
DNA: TGTGCCAGCAGAAGAGACAGGGGGCGGAACGATCAGCCCCAGCATTTT

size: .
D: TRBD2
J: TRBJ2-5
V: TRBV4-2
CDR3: CASSRTSGGAETQYF
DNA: TGTGCCAGCAGCCGGACTAGCGGGGGGGCAGAGACCCAGTACTTC

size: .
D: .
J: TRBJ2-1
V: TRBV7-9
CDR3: CASSYLGGEQFF
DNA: TGTGCCAGCAGCTACCTGGGAGGCGAGCAGTTCTTC

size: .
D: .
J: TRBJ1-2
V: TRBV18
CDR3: CASSNHTVVGYTF
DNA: TGTGCCAGCTCAAATCATACTGTTGTCGGCTACACCTTC